This TCR beta chain stems from a study of T cell responses to AZD1222 COVID-19 vaccine. The study's findings and limits: Clonal diversity was possibly underestimated; the donors were predominantly white British and more often female. Repertoire sampling was restricted to post-peak T cell response timepoints. Across the whole spike, CD4 TCRs peaked at regions 160-218 and 743-854. Among AZD1222 vaccinees, only six were seropositive at baseline.

CDR3 length: 16 amino acids. Trimming took 7 bases from V and 0 from J, leaving 16 bases between them. Germline lookup yields CDR1 LNHDA and CDR2 SQIVND (reference sequence). This clone was observed once. No antigen is known for it. Sequencing was performed with immunoSEQ multiplex PCR; in TCRdb, only in-frame clones are kept and a portion is missing. The sample gives more than 95,000 clones, around 80% of which show up once; about 29% is in the top ten. The chain uses TRBV19 and TRBJ1-3; unclear D gene. The sequence came from an adult who received the AZD1222 COVID-19 vaccine. The sample in question was peripheral blood, obtained 28 days after the second AZD1222 dose. The CDR3 region is CASKLDPGYSGNTIYF. In nucleotides, the CDR3 is TGTGCCAGTAAGTTGGACCCGGGATACTCTGGAAACACCATATATTTT.